This TCR beta chain was obtained from a study of blood T cell repertoires in COVID-19. Repertoires were generated with immunoSEQ multiplex PCR, while TCRdb's copy carries only in-frame clones and drops some. The data show fewer than 500,000 clones, around 91% seen once. With V trimmed by 0 bases and J by 2 bases, 7 bases remained unmatched. Germline V CDR1 and CDR2: SGHKS, YYEKEE (reference sequence). The length of the CDR3 is 17 residues. V gene TRBV5-5 combines with J gene TRBJ2-1; 8 nucleotides agree with TRBD1. The sequenced sample was PBMCs or T cells enriched from blood (not recorded which). The receptor comes from a man aged 25-45 years who had recovered from COVID-19. The CDR3 loop is CASSLAPSGQAYNEQFF. CDR3 DNA sequence: TGTGCCAGCAGCTTGGCTCCATCGGGACAGGCCTACAATGAGCAGTTCTTC.